This TCR beta chain was documented in a study of blood T cell repertoires in COVID-19. About the research overall: Samples of COVID-19 (acute and convalescent) were obtained from the United States, Italy and Spain.

Only in-frame clones appear in the TCRdb table, and some are missing; sequencing was by immunoSEQ multiplex PCR. The repertoire includes 330,000 or so clones, roughly nine tenths of them detected once, and 2.5% to 3.5% sits in the top ten. V lost 1 base, J lost 8 bases, and 14 bases lay in between. This CDR3 contains 15 residues. The germline V gene encodes CDR1 SGHAT and CDR2 FQNNGV. Two negative PCRs, clearance, or symptom resolution were required of recovered Cohort 3 donors. The chain carries TRBV11-2 and TRBJ1-4, with D hard to call. Source material: PBMCs or T cells enriched from blood (not recorded which). This TCR was recovered from a woman aged 30 to 39 who had recovered from COVID-19. The CDR3 nucleotides are TGTGCCAGCAGCTTAGGGCTGGGCTCGACGGAAAAACTGTTTTTT. It encodes CASSLGLGSTEKLFF.